This T cell receptor (beta chain) was recovered during a study of chronic HIV infection and antiretroviral therapy (dated by TCRdb to the mid-2010s). This clonotype was found many times. Its antigen is still unknown. Base qualities are missing; no much larger clone stands one base away. The V end loses 1 base and the J end loses 4 bases, and a stretch of 11 bases separates them. The CDR3 runs 14 amino acids, cysteine and phenylalanine included. The kept DNA is CDR3 alone, 42 bases in frame from the first base. The germline V gene (reference sequence) specifies DFQATT as CDR1 and SNEGSKA as CDR2. The library was obtained by 5' RACE. TCRdb records Illumina MiSeq as the sequencer. TCRdb redid the processing of the public reads, applying fastp at Q25 and MiXCR, and retained in-frame beta chains. One record per CDR3 amino acid sequence lists the most common genes and DNA. The sample includes tens of thousands of distinct CDR3 sequences, with about 9.6% observed a single time. The top ten clonotypes cover about 2.5% of the sample.

The rearranged chain carries TRBV20-1 and TRBJ2-1, with TRBD2 perhaps the D gene, on 5 matching bases. Material: peripheral blood. The clonotype was recovered from an adult who had HIV and had not received antiretroviral therapy, or was an uninfected healthy control (not recorded which). The bases are TGCAGTGCTAGAGGAGCGGAATATTACAATGAGCAGTTCTTC. This is translated as CSARGAEYYNEQFF.